These 22 T cell receptor beta chains were sequenced from one sample in a study of radiotherapy plus CTLA-4 blockade in lung cancer. Assay: immunoSEQ multiplex PCR; the TCRdb copy retains only in-frame clones and omits some. The repertoire consists of around 43,000 clones, with roughly 75% occurring once and the leading ten covering roughly 10%. The sample was peripheral blood, taken from a patient treated with radiotherapy plus ipilimumab. These receptors all come from a human donor with non-small cell lung cancer who had stable disease on radiotherapy plus ipilimumab.

The chain employs TRBV18 and TRBJ2-1, with D maybe TRBD2 (5 bases). Trimming pared 5 bases from V and 4 bases from J, leaving 9 bases between. Germline CDR1 reads KGHSH; CDR2 reads LQKENI. The CDR3 is 13 residues long. DNA of the CDR3: TGTGCCAGCTCAATCGGACTGTACAATGAGCAGTTCTTC. Protein product: CASSIGLYNEQFF.

The chain carries TRBV7-9 and TRBJ1-2; tentative D call: TRBD1 (5 bases). The germline gives CDR1 SEHNR, CDR2 FQNEAQ (reference sequence). The CDR3 consists of 15 residues. The ends were cut back, 5 bases at V and 4 bases at J, with 17 bases in the middle. The CDR3 protein is CASSPLGQVIYGYTF. In DNA form, the CDR3 reads TGTGCCAGCAGCCCGCTGGGGCAGGTAATCTATGGCTACACCTTC.

The chain combines TRBV18 with TRBJ1-5, with D tentatively TRBD1 (5 bases). From germline, CDR1 is KGHSH and CDR2 LQKENI. The CDR3 spans 16 residues. The V end lost 3 bases, the J end lost 2 bases, and 14 bases lay between the germline ends. For the CDR3, the DNA is TGTGCCAGCTCACCGGGGGGAGGATGGGGCAATCAGCCCCAGCATTTT. This translates into CASSPGGGWGNQPQHF. Full variable domain (outside the CDR3, taken from reference TRBV18 and TRBJ1-5): NAGVMQNPRHLVRRRGQEARLRCSPMKGHSHVYWYRQLPEEGLKFMVYLQKENIIDESGMPKERFSAEFPKEGPSILRIQQVVRGDSAAYFCASSPGGGWGNQPQHFGDGTRLSIL.

CDR3 in amino acids: CASSRDYNEQFF. The CDR3 DNA sequence: TGTGCCAGTAGCCGGGATTACAATGAGCAGTTCTTC. J is TRBJ2-1 and V is TRBV19; weak D call: TRBD2 (5 bases). Per germline, CDR1 LNHDA and CDR2 SQIVND (reference sequence). This CDR3 contains 12 residues. V lost 6 bases and J lost 4, with 7 bases in between.

V usage is TRBV29-1 and J usage is TRBJ2-3; the match to TRBD2 covers 7 bases. Per the germline V gene, CDR1 is SQVTM and CDR2 is ANQGSEA. The CDR3 consists of 14 residues. Trimming cost V 7 bases and J 1 base; bases outside gene matches: 8. The CDR3 is CSAHGSGGTDTQYF. Here the CDR3 DNA reads TGCAGCGCCCATGGGAGCGGGGGCACAGATACGCAGTATTTT.

This chain uses TRBV7-9 with TRBJ1-2; D is unresolved. Trimming shortened V by 3 bases and J by 2 bases, and 4 bases separated the two germline ends. This CDR3 has 12 residues. Germline CDR1 SEHNR, CDR2 FQNEAQ (reference sequence). The CDR3 DNA is TGTGCCAGCAGCTTGAGCAACTATGGCTACACCTTC. It is translated as CASSLSNYGYTF. Complete variable domain (other parts from reference TRBV7-9 and TRBJ1-2): DTGVSQNPRHKITKRGQNVTFRCDPISEHNRLYWYRQTLGQGPEFLTYFQNEAQLEKSRLLSDRFSAERPKGSFSTLEIQRTEQGDSAMYLCASSLSNYGYTFGSGTRLTVV.

The V and J genes are TRBV9 and TRBJ1-5; TRBD1 might be the D (6 bases). The V gene's germline CDR1 is SGDLS and CDR2 YYNGEE. V lost 0 bases, J lost 6 bases, and 10 bases lay in between. This CDR3 contains 14 residues. The CDR3 DNA sequence: TGTGCCAGCAGCGTAGAAGAAGGGGGTCAGCCCCAGCATTTT. It is translated as CASSVEEGGQPQHF.

The chain carries TRBV2 and TRBJ2-1, with 7 nucleotides matching TRBD1. The CDR3 spans 16 residues. From germline, CDR1 is SNHLY and CDR2 FYNNEI. J was trimmed by 1 base and V by 1 base; bases with no gene match: 4. CDR3 in amino acids: CASSEESGGSYNEQFF. CDR3 DNA sequence: TGTGCCAGCAGTGAAGAGTCAGGGGGATCCTACAATGAGCAGTTCTTC.

The chain combines TRBV4-2 with TRBJ2-1; a weak D match, TRBD2 (6 bases). Deletions cut 8 bases from V and 1 base from J, with 24 bases between. CDR1 and CDR2 (germline): LGHNA, YNFKEQ. There are 18 residues in the CDR3. The CDR3 protein is CASSGGAGDSRSYNEQFF. The CDR3 coding sequence is TGTGCCAGCTCCGGAGGGGCGGGCGACTCACGGTCCTACAATGAGCAGTTCTTC.

This chain uses TRBV7-2 with TRBJ1-2; D not resolved. V lost 1 base and J 3 bases, leaving 12 bases between the germline ends. CDR3 length: 15 amino acids. Germline-derived CDR1 and CDR2 are SGHTA and FQGNSA. CDR3 DNA: TGTGCCAGCAGCTTAGTTGCGGGTTTGTACTATGGCTACACCTTC. Its translation: CASSLVAGLYYGYTF.

The chain uses TRBV27 and TRBJ2-7; 8 bases agree with TRBD1. Trimming cost V 2 bases and J 4 bases; bases outside gene matches: 13. This CDR3 is built from 17 residues. Germline V gene lookup returns CDR1 MNHEY and CDR2 SMNVEV (reference sequence). CDR3 sequence (DNA): TGTGCCAGCAGTTTAAGGGGGACAGGTGCCTGGGGATACGAGCAGTACTTC. Protein sequence: CASSLRGTGAWGYEQYF.

Only one count was recorded for this clone. The chain combines TRBV28 with TRBJ1-5; no definite D call. This CDR3 is built from 15 residues. Germline CDR1 and CDR2: MDHEN and SYDVKM. The V end was cut by 6 bases, the J end by 0 bases, with 12 bases between. DNA of the CDR3: TGTGCCAGCAGACCAGACACTTATAGCAATCAGCCCCAGCATTTT. This sequence encodes CASRPDTYSNQPQHF.

The chain links TRBV18 to TRBJ2-5, with unresolved D. This CDR3 is 14 amino acids long. Looked up from germline, CDR1 is KGHSH and CDR2 is LQKENI. The V gene lost 1 base and the J gene lost 2 bases, with 8 bases spanning the gap. CDR3 amino acids: CASSPLAAQETQYF. In DNA, the CDR3 is TGTGCCAGCTCACCACTGGCGGCACAAGAGACCCAGTACTTC.

V and J are TRBV7-9 and TRBJ1-2; unclear D gene. The CDR3 sequence is 15 residues long. With 4 bases removed from V and 4 bases from J, the gap between germline ends came to 16 bases. Germline V gene data show CDR1 as SEHNR and CDR2 as FQNEAQ (reference sequence). The CDR3 sequence: CASSSHLAASYGYTF. The CDR3 DNA is TGTGCCAGCAGCTCCCACCTCGCTGCTAGCTATGGCTACACCTTC.

The rearrangement links TRBV5-1 to TRBJ1-2; a weak D match, TRBD1 (6 bases). Germline V gene data show CDR1 as SGHRS and CDR2 as YFSETQ. V shed 5 bases and J shed 0 bases, with 14 bases lying between them. The CDR3 is made up of 15 amino acids. The CDR3 DNA sequence: TGCGCCAGCAGTCTTGGGACATCCACTAACTATGGCTACACCTTC. Protein product: CASSLGTSTNYGYTF.

The V call is TRBV5-5, the J call TRBJ2-5; D remains ambiguous. V lost 0 bases and J 2 bases, leaving 5 bases between the germline ends. Germline assignment: CDR1 SGHKS and CDR2 YYEKEE (reference sequence). There are 13 residues in the CDR3. In DNA form, the CDR3 reads TGTGCCAGCAGCTTGGCCGTACAAGAGACCCAGTACTTC. Its translation: CASSLAVQETQYF. Based on the CDR3 plus reference TRBV5-5 and TRBJ2-5, the full variable domain is DAGVTQSPTHLIKTRGQQVTLRCSPISGHKSVSWYQQVLGQGPQFIFQYYEKEERGRGNFPDRFSARQFPNYSSELNVNALLLGDSALYLCASSLAVQETQYFGPGTRLLVL.

This chain uses TRBV6-1 with TRBJ1-5; 7 positions match TRBD1. After removal of 4 bases from V and 2 bases from J, the junction contained 8 bases not matched to a gene. The CDR3 loop spans 16 amino acids. Germline loops: CDR1 MNHNS, CDR2 SASEGT. CDR3 residues: CASSGRQGVGNQPQHF. The CDR3 DNA reads TGTGCCAGCAGTGGGAGACAGGGAGTAGGCAATCAGCCCCAGCATTTT.

The V gene is TRBV7-2, the J gene TRBJ1-2, with 8 bases fitting TRBD1. Germline CDR1 SGHTA, CDR2 FQGNSA. V lost 3 bases to trimming and J lost 5 bases; unmatched junction nucleotides: 5. The CDR3 contains 14 residues. For the CDR3, the DNA is TGTGCCAGCAGCTTTGACAGGGGACCTTATGGCTACACCTTC. Translation: CASSFDRGPYGYTF.

The CDR3 sequence is CASSPGLAQYNEQFF. The CDR3 nucleotides read TGCGCCAGCAGCCCAGGACTAGCGCAGTACAATGAGCAGTTCTTC. The J gene is TRBJ2-1, the V gene TRBV5-1, with 9 positions matching TRBD2. Germline V gene data show CDR1 as SGHRS and CDR2 as YFSETQ. This CDR3 is 15 amino acids long. V lost 4 bases and J lost 4; bases outside the gene matches: 6.

This clone was detected a few times. The chain carries TRBV12-5 and TRBJ1-3, with D possibly matching TRBD1 (6 bases). Germline loops: CDR1 LGHNT, CDR2 FRNRAP. V dropped 6 bases and J dropped 2 bases, with 11 bases sitting between them. The CDR3 is made up of 14 amino acids. CDR3 nucleotide sequence: TGTGCTAGTGGGGCCGACAGGACTGGAAACACCATATATTTT. It codes for CASGADRTGNTIYF.

This chain connects TRBV5-6 to TRBJ2-7, with TRBD1 as a possible D gene (5 bases). V lost 2 bases and J 2 bases, leaving 14 bases between the germline ends. The germline gives CDR1 SGHDT, CDR2 YYEEEE. The CDR3 is made up of 15 amino acids. Here the CDR3 reads CASSFRQKLTYEQYF. DNA of the CDR3: TGTGCCAGCAGCTTCCGACAGAAGTTAACCTACGAGCAGTACTTC.

This rearrangement joins TRBV15 to TRBJ1-2, with TRBD1 identical over 7 bases. Germline V gene lookup returns CDR1 LNHNV and CDR2 YYDKDF (reference sequence). V lost 0 bases, J lost 4 bases, and 8 bases stayed unmatched. The CDR3 length is 16 residues. This CDR3 reads CATSRDLRDSSYGYTF. The CDR3 nucleotides read TGTGCCACCAGCAGAGATTTAAGGGACAGCTCCTATGGCTACACCTTC.